This T cell receptor beta chain was identified in a study of blood T cell repertoires in COVID-19. The germline CDR1 and CDR2 sequences are SGHNT and YYREEE (reference sequence). The CDR3 has 11 amino acids. V was clipped by 7 bases and J by 2 bases, with 6 bases between them. Clones were read by immunoSEQ multiplex PCR, and TCRdb kept only the in-frame ones, dropping some. The sample contains 150,000 to 200,000 clones, less than 90% of which appear only once. This clone has only a few counts. Sequencing was done on a sample of peripheral blood. This receptor was obtained from a woman in her 70s with COVID-19, enrolled during active disease. The chain joins TRBV5-4 to TRBJ1-2, with D unclear. The CDR3 nucleotides read TGTGCCAGCTCCGAGAACTATGGCTACACCTTC. Translation gives CASSENYGYTF.